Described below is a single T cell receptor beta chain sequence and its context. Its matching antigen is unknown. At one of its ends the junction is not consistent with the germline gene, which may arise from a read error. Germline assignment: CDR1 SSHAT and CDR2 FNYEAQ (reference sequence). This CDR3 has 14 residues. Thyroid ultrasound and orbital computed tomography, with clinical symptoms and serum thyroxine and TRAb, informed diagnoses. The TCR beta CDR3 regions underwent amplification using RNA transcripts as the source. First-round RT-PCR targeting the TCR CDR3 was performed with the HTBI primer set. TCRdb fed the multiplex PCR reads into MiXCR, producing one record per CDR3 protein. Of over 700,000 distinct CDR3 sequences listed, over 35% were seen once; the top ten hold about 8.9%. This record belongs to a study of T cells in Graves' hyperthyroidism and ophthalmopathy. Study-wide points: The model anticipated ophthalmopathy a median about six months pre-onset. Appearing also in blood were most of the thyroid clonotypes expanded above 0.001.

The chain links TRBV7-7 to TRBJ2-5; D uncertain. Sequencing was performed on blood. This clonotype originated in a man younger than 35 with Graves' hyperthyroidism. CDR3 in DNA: TGTGCTAGCAGCTCCCTAGTCGGGCGAGAGACCCAGTACTTC. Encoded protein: CASSSLVGRETQYF.